This TCR beta chain is drawn from a study of blood T cell dynamics during melanoma immunotherapy. Study overall: First-line therapy was either pembrolizumab or nivolumab with ipilimumab for metastatic melanoma.

Data came from immunoSEQ multiplex PCR; TCRdb stores just in-frame clones and leaves some out. The table has more than 9,000 clones, about nine tenths seen once; the top ten hold 6.9%. V lost 0 bases and J lost 6, with 2 bases in between. Per the germline V gene, CDR1 is SGHTS and CDR2 is YDEGEE. The CDR3 has 11 residues. Noted time point: week 3, after first cycle of checkpoint inhibitor. The V call is TRBV5-8, the J call TRBJ2-3; D unclear. This TCR came from a human donor with melanoma. The starting material was blood, obtained from a patient treated with checkpoint blockade. The CDR3 reads CASSLGDTQYF. CDR3 DNA sequence: TGTGCCAGCAGCTTGGGGGATACGCAGTATTTT.